The 20 T cell receptor beta chains in this list originate from one sample, sequenced in a study of patients and donors after allogeneic stem cell transplantation. TCRdb re-called the RT-PCR reads through MiXCR, storing one row per CDR3 protein. In the table there are tens of thousands of distinct CDR3 sequences, approximately 5% of which are singletons. The material sequenced was blood, either unsorted or a sorted T cell fraction (not recorded which). The receptors were sampled from a human donor who was either an allogeneic HSCT recipient or a stem cell or donor lymphocyte infusion donor (not recorded which). It is not recorded whose cells these are; they may come from a transplant donor.

This clonotype occurred a few times. This chain's CDR3 is CATSDFGSYNEQFF. CDR3 DNA: TGTGCCACCAGTGATTTTGGCAGCTACAATGAGCAGTTCTTC. The chain uses TRBV24-1 and TRBJ2-1; the D is unclear. Germline loops: CDR1 KGHDR, CDR2 SFDVKD. The length of the CDR3 is 14 residues. The V end was cut by 1 base, the J end by 3 bases, with 6 bases between.

This clonotype was observed many times. The chain combines TRBV6-1 with TRBJ1-5; 7 bases align to TRBD1. Trimming took 10 bases from V and 1 from J; bases not matched to a gene: 7. CDR1 MNHNS and CDR2 SASEGT come from the germline V gene. The CDR3 totals 14 residues. CDR3 nucleotide sequence: TGTGCCACCACGCAGGGGGTAAGCAATCAGCCCCAGCATTTT. This gives the protein CATTQGVSNQPQHF.

The V gene is TRBV7-3, the J gene TRBJ2-5; 8 bases map to TRBD2. Germline V CDR1 and CDR2: SGHTA, FQGTGA. V shed 0 bases, J shed 6 bases, and the junction held 9 bases outside the gene matches. This CDR3 has 16 residues. The CDR3 nucleotides read TGTGCCAGCAGCTTAACTGGCTACCCGGGAGGGCAGACCCAGTACTTC. This translates into CASSLTGYPGGQTQYF.

Many counts were recorded for this clonotype. CDR3 region: CASSTSPTENYGYTF. The DNA for the CDR3 is TGCGCCAGCAGCACATCCCCCACAGAAAACTATGGCTACACCTTC. The V and J genes are TRBV5-1 and TRBJ1-2; the D is unclear. Trimming removed 4 bases from V and 2 bases from J, with 15 bases in between. Germline CDR1 reads SGHRS; CDR2 reads YFSETQ. The CDR3 is 15 amino acids.

There are many counts of this clonotype. The rearrangement joins TRBV7-2 to TRBJ1-2; TRBD1 might be the D (6 bases). CDR3 length equals 14 residues. In germline, CDR1 is SGHTA, CDR2 FQGNSA. Trimming removed 6 bases from V and 2 bases from J, with 13 bases in between. The CDR3 sequence is CASSHQTGNYGYTF. The CDR3 DNA is TGTGCCAGCAGTCACCAAACAGGGAACTATGGCTACACCTTC.

The chain is built from TRBV6-1 and TRBJ2-4; 9 bases fit TRBD2. This CDR3 has 14 residues. The V gene's germline CDR1 is MNHNS and CDR2 SASEGT. Unmatched junction bases numbered 1, after V lost 4 bases and J lost 3 bases. CDR3 region: CASSVSGGKNIQYF. In DNA, the CDR3 is TGTGCCAGCAGTGTTAGCGGGGGCAAAAACATTCAGTACTTC.

This clonotype was seen at least ten times. The rearrangement links TRBV24-1 to TRBJ2-3, with 8 bases matching TRBD1. With V trimmed by 7 bases and J by 9 bases, 8 bases remained unmatched. There are 13 residues in the CDR3. The V gene's germline CDR1 is KGHDR and CDR2 SFDVKD. The CDR3 reads CATSAQQGETQYF. In DNA, the CDR3 is TGTGCCACCAGCGCACAACAGGGGGAGACGCAGTATTTT.

This clonotype was counted at least ten times. V and J are TRBV18 and TRBJ2-7; D is perhaps TRBD2 (6 bases). This CDR3 spans 13 amino acids. In germline, CDR1 is KGHSH, CDR2 LQKENI. The V end was cut by 6 bases, the J end by 7 bases, with 16 bases between. For the CDR3, the DNA is TGTGCCAGCTCTGGCGGGCCTGGGGGGGAGCAGTACTTC. Amino acids: CASSGGPGGEQYF.

This clonotype turned up a few times. The chain carries TRBV18 and TRBJ1-2; D might be TRBD1 (6 bases). This CDR3 is built from 15 residues. Germline V gene sequence: CDR1 KGHSH, CDR2 LQKENI. Trimming stripped 1 base from V and 1 base from J, with 10 bases between. The CDR3 region has the DNA TGTGCCAGCTCACCACAGGGGGAAAGTAACTATGGCTACACCTTC. Protein product: CASSPQGESNYGYTF.

The CDR3 DNA is TGTGCCAGCAGTGAACGACAGGGCAGTCTCGCAGAGACCCAGTACTTC. This gives the protein CASSERQGSLAETQYF. The gene calls are TRBV28 and TRBJ2-5, with 7 nucleotides matching TRBD1. The germline V gene encodes CDR1 MDHEN and CDR2 SYDVKM. This CDR3 region has 16 residues. V lost 5 bases and J lost 4; bases outside the gene matches: 13.

The sample holds many counts of this clonotype. The rearrangement joins TRBV20-1 to TRBJ1-5; 8 bases agree with TRBD1. This CDR3 is built from 17 residues. V shed 6 bases and J 0 bases; nucleotides not matched to a gene: 13. Germline V gives CDR1 DFQATT, CDR2 SNEGSKA (reference sequence). Here the CDR3 reads CSAISPRQGSSNQPQHF. CDR3 nucleotide sequence: TGCAGTGCCATTTCGCCTCGACAGGGGTCTAGCAATCAGCCCCAGCATTTT.

V usage is TRBV5-1 and J usage is TRBJ1-1; D ambiguous. V was trimmed by 5 bases and J by 3 bases, leaving 11 bases between them. The CDR3 is 13 residues long. CDR1 SGHRS and CDR2 YFSETQ come from the germline V gene. CDR3 residues: CASRTRLDTEAFF. The CDR3 bases are TGCGCCAGCAGAACGCGACTGGACACTGAAGCTTTCTTT. The full variable domain, rest sourced from reference TRBV5-1 and TRBJ1-1, is KAGVTQTPRYLIKTRGQQVTLSCSPISGHRSVSWYQQTPGQGLQFLFEYFSETQRNKGNFPGRFSGRQFSNSRSEMNVSTLELGDSALYLCASRTRLDTEAFFGQGTRLTVV.

This clonotype was seen more than once but under ten times. This chain links TRBV20-1 with TRBJ2-5; D is undetermined. CDR1 is DFQATT and CDR2 is SNEGSKA in the germline V gene (reference sequence). The ends were cut back, 6 bases at V and 7 bases at J, with 15 bases in the middle. The CDR3 spans 12 residues. The DNA for the CDR3 is TGCAGTGCAATAAAGGTCCCCGCGACCCAGTACTTC. This sequence encodes CSAIKVPATQYF.

This clonotype was seen repeatedly, ten times or more. The J gene is TRBJ1-2, the V gene TRBV12-3 or TRBV12-4; 7 bases agree with TRBD1. The CDR3 runs to 13 residues. The V and J ends lost 5 bases and 8 bases, in that order; junction bases with no gene match: 8. CDR3 residues: CASSAGQRNGYTF. The CDR3 nucleotides read TGTGCCAGCAGTGCGGGACAGCGGAACGGCTACACCTTC.

This clonotype was counted many times. This chain connects TRBV9 to TRBJ1-5; D is possibly TRBD1 (5 bases). V lost 3 bases and J 5 bases, leaving 12 bases between the germline ends. CDR1 SGDLS and CDR2 YYNGEE come from the germline V gene. CDR3 length: 14 residues. The CDR3 is CASSADDSYQPQHF. The CDR3 coding sequence is TGTGCCAGCAGCGCCGACGACAGTTATCAGCCCCAGCATTTT.

J is TRBJ1-1 and V is TRBV7-3; D unclear. Germline CDR1 is SGHTA and CDR2 is FQGTGA. CDR3 size: 13 residues. Trimming pared 6 bases from V and 1 base from J, leaving 9 bases between. DNA for the CDR3: TGTGCCAGCAGTCAGACACGGAACACTGAAGCTTTCTTT. It translates to CASSQTRNTEAFF.

This clonotype appeared a few times. The genes are TRBV20-1 and TRBJ2-2; D gene ambiguous. The germline CDR1 and CDR2 sequences are DFQATT and SNEGSKA (reference sequence). The V end lost 1 base, the J end lost 6 bases, and 24 bases lay between the germline ends. This CDR3 is built from 18 residues. CDR3 sequence: CSARAISGSQARSGELFF. The CDR3 nucleotides read TGCAGTGCTAGAGCAATCTCCGGAAGCCAAGCTCGCTCCGGGGAGCTGTTTTTT.

This clonotype was found many times. V is TRBV7-3 and J is TRBJ2-7, with TRBD1 identical over 7 bases. This CDR3 has 13 amino acids. CDR1 SGHTA and CDR2 FQGTGA come from the germline V gene. V lost 2 bases to trimming and J lost 4 bases; unmatched junction nucleotides: 2. In DNA, the CDR3 is TGTGCCAGCAGCTTAGGGACAGAATACGAGCAGTACTTC. Amino acid sequence: CASSLGTEYEQYF. Drawing the rest from reference TRBV7-3 and TRBJ2-7, the complete variable domain is GAGVSQTPSNKVTEKGKYVELRCDPISGHTALYWYRQSLGQGPEFLIYFQGTGAADDSGLPNDRFFAVRPEGSVSTLKIQRTERGDSAVYLCASSLGTEYEQYFGPGTRLTVT.

The chain employs TRBV7-3 and TRBJ1-1; the D gene is possibly TRBD1 (6 bases). CDR3 length equals 15 residues. CDR1 SGHTA and CDR2 FQGTGA come from the germline V gene. Deletions cut 2 bases from V and 6 bases from J, with 16 bases between. The CDR3 DNA sequence: TGTGCCAGCAGCTTATTGGGGGGCGCCGGGCCTGAAGCTTTCTTT. Encoded protein: CASSLLGGAGPEAFF. Drawing the rest from reference TRBV7-3 and TRBJ1-1, the complete variable domain is GAGVSQTPSNKVTEKGKYVELRCDPISGHTALYWYRQSLGQGPEFLIYFQGTGAADDSGLPNDRFFAVRPEGSVSTLKIQRTERGDSAVYLCASSLLGGAGPEAFFGQGTRLTVV.

This clonotype came up many times. The chain is built from TRBV12-3 or TRBV12-4 and TRBJ2-5, with 10 bases fitting TRBD2. This CDR3 has 15 residues. The J segment lost 5 bases and the V segment lost 2 bases, leaving 5 bases of the junction unmatched. CDR3 residues: CASSLTAGGPETQYF. The DNA of the CDR3 is TGTGCCAGCAGTTTAACAGCGGGAGGGCCGGAGACCCAGTACTTC.